The 24 T cell receptor beta chains in this list originate from one sample, sequenced in a study of OX40 agonist ivuxolimab in advanced cancers. TCRdb's table, derived via immunoSEQ multiplex PCR, lists solely in-frame clones and lacks some. The sample holds tens of thousands of clones, more than 85% seen once. The source was CD4+ or CD8+ T cells sorted from blood, collected in a trial of the OX40 agonist ivuxolimab. The receptors shown here come from an adult with an advanced solid tumor such as melanoma, head and neck, liver or kidney cancer.

V is TRBV11-3 and J is TRBJ2-1, with TRBD1 as a possible D gene (6 bases). V gave up 0 bases and J gave up 0 bases, with 9 bases separating them. The germline gives CDR1 SGHNT, CDR2 YENEEA. This CDR3 is built from 16 residues. CDR3 protein: CASSLEGQSSYNEQFF. In DNA, the CDR3 is TGTGCCAGCAGCTTAGAGGGACAAAGCTCCTACAATGAGCAGTTCTTC. Based on the CDR3 plus reference TRBV11-3 and TRBJ2-1, the full variable domain is EAGVVQSPRYKIIEKKQPVAFWCNPISGHNTLYWYLQNLGQGPELLIRYENEEAVDDSQLPKDRFSAERLKGVDSTLKIQPAELGDSAVYLCASSLEGQSSYNEQFFGPGTRLTVL.

The rearrangement links TRBV18 to TRBJ2-1, with 9 bases aligning to TRBD2. J lost 10 bases, V lost 2 bases, and 24 bases had no gene match. From germline, CDR1 is KGHSH and CDR2 LQKENI. The CDR3 is made up of 20 amino acids. CDR3 DNA sequence: TGTGCCAGCTCACCATCAAGGGGGCGTGGCGGGAGGGCCGGCTTTACGGAGCAGTTCTTC. Translating gives CASSPSRGRGGRAGFTEQFF. Full variable domain (rest looked up from reference TRBV18 and TRBJ2-1): NAGVMQNPRHLVRRRGQEARLRCSPMKGHSHVYWYRQLPEEGLKFMVYLQKENIIDESGMPKERFSAEFPKEGPSILRIQQVVRGDSAAYFCASSPSRGRGGRAGFTEQFFGPGTRLTVL.

This chain links TRBV28 with TRBJ2-7; the D call may be TRBD1 or TRBD2 (6 bases each). The CDR3 is 15 amino acids. V dropped 3 bases and J dropped 3 bases, with 15 bases sitting between them. CDR1 is MDHEN and CDR2 is SYDVKM in the germline V gene. The CDR3, as DNA: TGTGCCAGCAGTTTCGCTGGGGGGCCCGACTACGAGCAGTACTTC. Amino acids: CASSFAGGPDYEQYF.

This clone was recorded once. The chain carries TRBV5-1 and TRBJ2-2; 14 nucleotides agree with TRBD2. Per germline, CDR1 SGHRS and CDR2 YFSETQ. The CDR3 length is 20 residues. With V trimmed by 0 bases and J by 1 base, 8 bases remained unmatched. The CDR3 region has the DNA TGCGCCAGCAGCTTGGCCCTAGGACTAGCGGGAGGAAAGAACACCGGGGAGCTGTTTTTT. Its translation: CASSLALGLAGGKNTGELFF. Full variable domain (rest looked up from reference TRBV5-1 and TRBJ2-2): KAGVTQTPRYLIKTRGQQVTLSCSPISGHRSVSWYQQTPGQGLQFLFEYFSETQRNKGNFPGRFSGRQFSNSRSEMNVSTLELGDSALYLCASSLALGLAGGKNTGELFFGEGSRLTVL.

This clone showed up just once. Sequence at one end of the junction differs from germline and may be a read error. The J gene is TRBJ1-6, the V gene TRBV19; D not certain. This CDR3 is 13 amino acids long. CDR1 and CDR2 from the germline V gene are LNHDA and SQIVND (reference sequence). The CDR3 protein is CATSTSRNSPLHF. The CDR3 DNA sequence: TGTGCCACTAGTACTTCTAGGAATTCACCCCTCCACTTT.

The chain joins TRBV7-9 to TRBJ2-1, with D perhaps TRBD2 (5 bases). Germline-derived CDR1 and CDR2 are SEHNR and FQNEAQ (reference sequence). The CDR3 loop spans 13 amino acids. V was pared by 3 bases and J by 4 bases, with 7 bases between. CDR3 DNA sequence: TGTGCCAGCAGCTTCAGCGGATACAATGAGCAGTTCTTC. Amino acids: CASSFSGYNEQFF. The full variable domain, in which reference TRBV7-9 and TRBJ2-1 provide the parts outside the CDR3, is DTGVSQNPRHKITKRGQNVTFRCDPISEHNRLYWYRQTLGQGPEFLTYFQNEAQLEKSRLLSDRFSAERPKGSFSTLEIQRTEQGDSAMYLCASSFSGYNEQFFGPGTRLTVL.

The chain is built from TRBV15 and TRBJ2-7, with TRBD2 as a possible D gene (5 bases). The V end was cut by 3 bases, the J end by 3 bases, with 9 bases between. Germline values: CDR1 LNHNV, CDR2 YYDKDF (reference sequence). The CDR3 totals 13 residues. As DNA, the CDR3 is TGTGCCACCAGCAGGCGGGTGTTCTACGAGCAGTACTTC. Amino acid sequence: CATSRRVFYEQYF.

The rearrangement uses TRBV2 and TRBJ2-5, with no clear D. The CDR3 is 15 amino acids. The germline V gene encodes CDR1 SNHLY and CDR2 FYNNEI. The V end was cut by 7 bases, the J end by 7 bases, with 22 bases between. Here the CDR3 reads CASMIDPPRIGTQYF. The CDR3 DNA reads as TGTGCCAGCATGATTGACCCCCCCAGAATAGGGACCCAGTACTTC. Looking up the rest from reference TRBV2 and TRBJ2-5 gives the full variable domain: EPEVTQTPSHQVTQMGQEVILRCVPISNHLYFYWYRQILGQKVEFLVSFYNNEISEKSEIFDDQFSVERPDGSNFTLKIRSTKLEDSAMYFCASMIDPPRIGTQYFGPGTRLLVL.

The genes are TRBV29-1 and TRBJ2-7; 7 bases are a match to TRBD1. This CDR3 has 14 residues. Germline loops: CDR1 SQVTM, CDR2 ANQGSEA. Unmatched junction bases numbered 9, after V lost 0 bases and J lost 7 bases. The CDR3 reads CSVEEGDRAQEQYF. DNA for the CDR3: TGCAGCGTTGAAGAGGGAGACAGGGCTCAGGAGCAGTACTTC.

The chain couples TRBV6-1 to TRBJ2-7, with TRBD1 identical over 8 bases. The trim removed 5 bases at V and 2 bases at J, leaving 5 bases unmatched. The CDR3 consists of 14 residues. The germline CDR1 and CDR2 sequences are MNHNS and SASEGT. The CDR3 DNA follows: TGTGCCAGCAGTCTACAGGGGGAAACCTACGAGCAGTACTTC. This translates into CASSLQGETYEQYF.

This chain connects TRBV27 to TRBJ2-1, with TRBD2 identical over 15 bases. CDR1 is MNHEY and CDR2 is SMNVEV in the germline V gene (reference sequence). J lost 12 bases, V lost 2 bases, and 8 bases had no gene match. CDR3 length: 16 amino acids. The chain's CDR3 is CASSLRAGLAGGPQFF. The CDR3 DNA reads TGTGCCAGCAGTTTAAGGGCCGGACTAGCGGGAGGGCCGCAGTTCTTC.

This sequence joins TRBV6-1 and TRBJ2-1, with D perhaps matching TRBD2 (6 bases). Deletions cut 6 bases from V and 12 bases from J, with 15 bases between. The CDR3 has 12 amino acids. CDR1 is MNHNS and CDR2 is SASEGT in the germline V gene. The CDR3 sequence is CASRADRGWQFF. The CDR3 DNA reads as TGTGCCAGCAGAGCGGACCGGGGGTGGCAGTTCTTC.

The rearrangement uses TRBV19 and TRBJ2-7, with 9 bases that match TRBD1. The CDR3 contains 15 residues. V lost 4 bases and J lost 4; bases outside the gene matches: 8. Germline CDR1 reads LNHDA; CDR2 reads SQIVND (reference sequence). The CDR3 sequence: CASSTPGQGNYEQYF. CDR3 nucleotides: TGTGCCAGTAGTACACCGGGACAGGGAAATTACGAGCAGTACTTC.

The chain uses TRBV14 and TRBJ2-7; D is tentatively TRBD1 or TRBD2 (5 bases each). The ends were cut back, 1 base at V and 3 bases at J, with 10 bases in the middle. The germline gives CDR1 SGHDN, CDR2 FVKESK. The CDR3 is 14 residues long. The CDR3 sequence is CASSQALGDYEQYF. The CDR3 DNA reads as TGTGCCAGCAGCCAAGCTCTGGGGGACTACGAGCAGTACTTC.

This chain connects TRBV30 to TRBJ2-6; D remains unclear. With 5 bases removed from V and 0 bases from J, the gap between germline ends came to 8 bases. This CDR3 has 14 residues. Germline V lookup: CDR1 GTSNPN, CDR2 SVGIG (reference sequence). The CDR3 loop is CAWQKGSGANVLTF. CDR3 nucleotides: TGTGCCTGGCAAAAAGGCTCTGGGGCCAACGTCCTGACTTTC.

The J gene is TRBJ2-7, the V gene TRBV25-1; 8 nucleotides agree with TRBD1. CDR1 and CDR2 from the germline V gene are MGHDK and SYGVNS. V was clipped by 2 bases and J by 0 bases; unmatched bases: 0. This CDR3 region has 14 residues. In DNA form, the CDR3 reads TGTGCCAGCAGTGAAGGGACAGGCTCCTACGAGCAGTACTTC. Its translation is CASSEGTGSYEQYF.

A single count supports this clone. The chain is built from TRBV4-3 and TRBJ2-3; the match to TRBD2 covers 12 bases. The CDR3 is 18 residues long. J was trimmed by 1 base and V by 2 bases; bases with no gene match: 7. Germline CDR1 is LGHNA and CDR2 is YSLEER. The DNA of the CDR3 is TGCGCCAGCAGCCAACTCACTAGCGGGGGGACCGGCACAGATACGCAGTATTTT. Residues: CASSQLTSGGTGTDTQYF.

The gene calls are TRBV9 and TRBJ2-4; D is undetermined. The germline V gene encodes CDR1 SGDLS and CDR2 YYNGEE. The CDR3 consists of 14 residues. Trimming cost V 0 bases and J 0 bases, with 4 bases left between them. The CDR3 nucleotides read TGTGCCAGCAGCGTAGTGGTAGCCAAAAACATTCAGTACTTC. Its protein is CASSVVVAKNIQYF.

The rearrangement joins TRBV9 to TRBJ2-7; D gene uncertain. The length of the CDR3 is 15 residues. Trimming stripped 2 bases from V and 4 bases from J, with 16 bases between. From germline, CDR1 is SGDLS and CDR2 YYNGEE. Written as DNA, the CDR3 is TGTGCCAGCAGCGTCGGCTACCGGGCAGATTACGAGCAGTACTTC. Translated: CASSVGYRADYEQYF.

This sequence joins TRBV29-1 and TRBJ1-3; D possibly corresponds to TRBD1 (6 bases). V lost 7 bases, J lost 4 bases, and 14 bases lay in between. Germline V gene sequence: CDR1 SQVTM, CDR2 ANQGSEA. The CDR3 loop spans 13 amino acids. The CDR3 DNA is TGCAGCGCGAGGGGGGTTTGGGGAAACACCATATATTTT. Amino acids: CSARGVWGNTIYF.

This chain connects TRBV9 to TRBJ2-1; TRBD2 matches at 15 bases. Trimming took 3 bases from V and 7 from J; bases not matched to a gene: 11. Germline assignment: CDR1 SGDLS and CDR2 YYNGEE. The length of the CDR3 is 18 residues. CDR3 residues: CASSAGTSGRRKGNEQFF. CDR3 DNA sequence: TGTGCCAGCAGCGCAGGGACTAGCGGGAGGAGAAAGGGGAATGAGCAGTTCTTC.

The chain joins TRBV19 to TRBJ2-1, with 10 bases matching TRBD1. This CDR3 has 12 residues. CDR1 LNHDA and CDR2 SQIVND come from the germline V gene (reference sequence). The V gene end was trimmed by 9 bases and the J gene end by 6 bases; junction bases not matched to a gene: 2. DNA of the CDR3: TGTGCCAGCGGGACAGGGGTCAATGAGCAGTTCTTC. This gives the protein CASGTGVNEQFF. The full variable domain, its missing parts supplied by reference TRBV19 and TRBJ2-1, is DGGITQSPKYLFRKEGQNVTLSCEQNLNHDAMYWYRQDPGQGLRLIYYSQIVNDFQKGDIAEGYSVSREKKESFPLTVTSAQKNPTAFYLCASGTGVNEQFFGPGTRLTVL.

The chain is built from TRBV6-1 and TRBJ2-3; D not resolved. Germline V gene sequence: CDR1 MNHNS, CDR2 SASEGT. CDR3 length: 13 residues. Trimming pared 2 bases from V and 6 bases from J, leaving 9 bases between. The CDR3 here is CASSEIVRDTQYF. The CDR3 DNA sequence: TGTGCCAGCAGTGAAATTGTTCGGGATACGCAGTATTTT.

This chain connects TRBV28 to TRBJ2-3; D is unclear. Trimming stripped 3 bases from V and 2 bases from J, with 0 bases between. This CDR3 has 11 residues. Germline V gives CDR1 MDHEN, CDR2 SYDVKM. The chain's CDR3 is CASSFTDTQYF. The CDR3 coding sequence is TGTGCCAGCAGTTTCACAGATACGCAGTATTTT.